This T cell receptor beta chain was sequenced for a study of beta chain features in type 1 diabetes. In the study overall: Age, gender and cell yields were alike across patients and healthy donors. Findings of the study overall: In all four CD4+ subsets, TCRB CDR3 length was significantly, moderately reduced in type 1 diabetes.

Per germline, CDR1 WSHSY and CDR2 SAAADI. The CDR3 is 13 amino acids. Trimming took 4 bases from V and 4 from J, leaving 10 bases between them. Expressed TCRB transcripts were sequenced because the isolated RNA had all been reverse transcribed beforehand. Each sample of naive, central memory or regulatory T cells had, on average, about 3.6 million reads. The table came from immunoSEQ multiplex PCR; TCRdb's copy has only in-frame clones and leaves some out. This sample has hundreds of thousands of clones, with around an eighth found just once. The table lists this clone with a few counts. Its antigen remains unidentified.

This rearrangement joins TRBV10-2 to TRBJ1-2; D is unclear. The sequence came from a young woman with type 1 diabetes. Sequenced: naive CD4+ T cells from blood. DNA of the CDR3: TGCGCCAGCAGTGGGTCCGGGGTCTATGGCTACACCTTC. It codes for CASSGSGVYGYTF.